This T cell receptor (beta chain) was identified during a study of T cell responses to AZD1222 COVID-19 vaccine. TCRdb's table, derived via immunoSEQ multiplex PCR, lists solely in-frame clones and lacks some. This sample has 75,000 to 100,000 clones, with approximately 90% found just once. V lost 0 bases and J 5 bases, leaving 5 bases between the germline ends. Germline CDR1 reads MNHEY; CDR2 reads SVGAGI. The CDR3 has 13 residues. The J gene is TRBJ1-5, the V gene TRBV6-5; no definite D call. The sequence derives from an adult in good health. The sequenced sample was peripheral blood, obtained on day 0 of AZD1222 vaccination. The CDR3 region has the DNA TGTGCCAGCAGTTACTCGAAATATCAGCCCCAGCATTTT. Amino acid sequence: CASSYSKYQPQHF.